The TCR beta chain under discussion was sequenced for a study of identical twins. Study observations and caveats: Clonotypes of the beta chain that were abundant in cord blood carried fewer insertions (memory repertoires showed none).

This clonotype was seen more than once but under ten times. The antigen remains undetermined. This CDR3 contains 16 residues. V dropped 0 bases and J dropped 4 bases, with 12 bases sitting between them. Germline V lookup: CDR1 MNHNS, CDR2 SASEGT. Unique molecular identifiers were present on the cDNA, and a universal primer site came from template switching. TCRdb re-called the 5' RACE reads through MiXCR, storing one row per CDR3 protein. The data contain under 250,000 distinct CDR3 sequences, more than 9.5% of them singletons. The sample was also linked to a second study, of yellow fever vaccine responses in identical twins.

Input material: memory (CD45RO+) T cells sorted from blood. The receptor was isolated from a young woman in good health. This rearrangement joins TRBV6-1 to TRBJ2-2, with D possibly matching TRBD2 (5 bases). DNA for the CDR3: TGTGCCAGCAGTGAAGCGGCCGGGGTAACCACCGGGGAGCTGTTTTTT. Its translation is CASSEAAGVTTGELFF.